Following are 10 T cell receptor beta chains from one sample sequenced in a study of cytomegalovirus exposure and HLA in healthy donors. Primers included in the PCR were 60 Vbeta and 13 Jbeta primers. Generated by immunoSEQ multiplex PCR, the TCRdb table keeps only in-frame clones and is missing some. The profile shows 150,000 to 200,000 clones, more than 75% of them singletons. Sequenced sample: PBMCs. Every receptor here comes from a man aged 18 to 29 in good health and CMV-seropositive.

The chain recombines TRBV5-4 with TRBJ1-4; TRBD1 might be the D (5 bases). Trimming removed 0 bases at V and 8 bases at J, with 14 bases between. This CDR3 has 15 residues. CDR1 SGHNT and CDR2 YYREEE come from the germline V gene (reference sequence). The CDR3 spells CASSLGGGSGEKLFF. The DNA of the CDR3 is TGTGCCAGCAGCTTGGGCGGGGGATCAGGGGAAAAACTGTTTTTT.

The chain is built from TRBV18 and TRBJ2-1; weak D call: TRBD1 (6 bases). CDR3 length equals 12 residues. Germline-derived CDR1 and CDR2 are KGHSH and LQKENI. V lost 5 bases to trimming and J lost 16 bases, with 18 bases between them. CDR3 in amino acids: CASSATGSFHFF. The CDR3 bases are TGTGCCAGCTCAGCTACAGGGTCTTTTCACTTCTTC.

This clone was counted only a few times. CDR3 region: CASSPQGTKNSPLHF. Written as DNA, the CDR3 is TGTGCCAGCAGCCCACAGGGTACGAAGAATTCACCCCTCCACTTT. The V and J genes are TRBV11-1 and TRBJ1-6; a possible D gene is TRBD1 (6 bases). Per germline, CDR1 SGHAT and CDR2 FQDESV (reference sequence). CDR3 length: 15 amino acids. Trimming took 5 bases from V and 7 from J, leaving 15 bases between them.

The chain recombines TRBV29-1 with TRBJ2-7; the match to TRBD1 covers 9 bases. This CDR3 is 14 amino acids long. From germline, CDR1 is SQVTM and CDR2 ANQGSEA. J was trimmed by 5 bases and V by 5 bases; bases with no gene match: 10. CDR3 nucleotide sequence: TGCAGCGTTTCGGACAGGGGCGCATCGCACGAGCAGTACTTC. It yields the protein CSVSDRGASHEQYF.

The J gene is TRBJ1-4, the V gene TRBV4-2; TRBD1 matches 8 bases. Per germline, CDR1 LGHNA and CDR2 YNFKEQ. The V gene end was trimmed by 0 bases and the J gene end by 4 bases; junction bases not matched to a gene: 7. This CDR3 region has 17 residues. CDR3 bases: TGTGCCAGCAGCCAAGACGGGACAGGCCTCTTTAATGAAAAACTGTTTTTT. Protein: CASSQDGTGLFNEKLFF.

The CDR3 reads CASSYGLSYGYTF. The CDR3 bases are TGTGCCAGCAGTTACGGACTGTCCTATGGCTACACCTTC. The chain links TRBV6-6 to TRBJ1-2; D is uncertain. The CDR3 runs to 13 residues. Germline CDR1 is MNHNY and CDR2 is SVGAGI (reference sequence). V lost 2 bases and J 4 bases, leaving 8 bases between the germline ends.

The rearrangement joins TRBV6-4 to TRBJ2-3; possible D gene TRBD2, 5 bases. Looked up from germline, CDR1 is MRHNA and CDR2 is SNTAGT. This CDR3 contains 14 residues. Trimming removed 4 bases at V and 2 bases at J, with 10 bases between. CDR3 sequence reads: CASSVSGPTDTQYF. The CDR3 region has the DNA TGTGCCAGCAGTGTAAGCGGCCCCACAGATACGCAGTATTTT.

The chain carries TRBV6-5 and TRBJ2-5; 8 nucleotides line up with TRBD1. Germline CDR1 reads MNHEY; CDR2 reads SVGAGI. V shed 6 bases and J 5 bases; nucleotides not matched to a gene: 11. The CDR3 sequence is 15 residues long. The CDR3 spells CASSHPGQGGETQYF. The CDR3 coding sequence is TGTGCCAGCAGCCACCCTGGACAGGGCGGGGAGACCCAGTACTTC.

The chain employs TRBV6-5 and TRBJ1-4, with 9 bases that match TRBD1. The CDR3 has 14 residues. V shed 5 bases and J 4 bases; nucleotides not matched to a gene: 2. Germline V gene sequence: CDR1 MNHEY, CDR2 SVGAGI. CDR3: CASSPDRGNEKLFF. The CDR3, as DNA: TGTGCCAGCAGTCCGGACAGGGGTAATGAAAAACTGTTTTTT.

This rearrangement joins TRBV7-3 to TRBJ2-7; tentatively, D is TRBD1 (5 bases). The CDR3 runs 13 residues. CDR1 is SGHTA, CDR2 FQGTGA, per germline. Trimming removed 3 bases from V and 4 bases from J, with 10 bases in between. The CDR3: CASSLGRAYEQYF. The CDR3 region has the DNA TGTGCCAGCAGCTTGGGCAGGGCGTACGAGCAGTACTTC.